A single T cell receptor beta chain is shown here with its context. Its target is not known. The data belong to a study of CXCR3-negative and CXCR3-positive naive CD8 T cells. Study-wide results and limits: Memory cells diverged, while naive CXCR3-positive and CXCR3-negative cells had similar TRBV-TRBJ usage. Much lower diversity was found in memory CD8+ cells, while both naive subsets had comparably high diversity.

With UMI labels, 5' RACE was used to prepare the TRB cDNA libraries. Reanalyzing the 5' RACE reads, TCRdb keeps one entry per CDR3 protein, without DNA. The sample table includes some 39,000 distinct CDR3 sequences. This CDR3 has 14 residues. Germline-derived CDR1 and CDR2 are DFQATT and SNEGSKA (reference sequence). Naive CD8+ T lymphocytes were specified as CD45RO-CCR7+CD27+CD95-. The sample taken for sequencing was naive CXCR3- CD8+ T cells from blood. The subset here: CD45RO-CCR7+CD27+CD95- naive CD8+ T cells lacking CXCR3 (TNR3-). V usage is TRBV20-1 and J usage is TRBJ2-1; TCRdb's assignment of TRBD1 cannot be checked, as there is no DNA. This clonotype originated in a human donor in good health. Some clones in this sample may be carry-over from other donors' samples. Here the CDR3 reads CSAILQGLTNEQFF.